This T cell receptor (beta chain) was profiled in a study of Graves' ophthalmopathy and Graves' hyperthyroidism. The authors amplified TCR beta CDR3 regions, and they did so from RNA transcripts for repertoire sequencing. An opening RT-PCR round employed HTBI primers and preceded a second-round multiplex PCR. TCRdb itself ran the multiplex PCR reads through MiXCR, one entry per CDR3 protein. The sample has hundreds of thousands of distinct CDR3 sequences; around a fifth are singletons. Aged 18 to 65, the patients with hyperthyroidism had under 2 months' duration and were newly diagnosed. Unmatched junction bases numbered 7, after V lost 4 bases and J lost 0 bases. The CDR3 runs to 16 residues. Germline loops: CDR1 MNHNS, CDR2 SASEGT.

This TCR was recovered from a woman under 30 with stable Graves' hyperthyroidism. The sample taken for sequencing was peripheral blood. The rearrangement uses TRBV6-1 and TRBJ1-1, with 8 bases aligning to TRBD1. The CDR3 protein is CASSASGGVVNTEAFF. The DNA for the CDR3 is TGTGCCAGCAGTGCGTCAGGGGGCGTCGTGAACACTGAAGCTTTCTTT.